Below are 13 T cell receptor beta chains sequenced from a single sample in a study of blood T cell repertoires in COVID-19 (TCRdb year 2020). Libraries came from the immunoSEQ multiplex PCR assay. This is the immuneACCESS table as TCRdb keeps it, with only in-frame sequences that have V and J called. A part of the clones is gone; compared with another copy, unresolved V genes explain less than half, and the rest is unexplained. This sample holds 150,000 to 200,000 clones; 84% were observed only once. The ten largest account for approximately 8% of the sample. The sample consisted of PBMCs or T cells enriched from blood (not recorded which). These receptors originate from a woman in her forties or fifties who had recovered from COVID-19.

This clone was observed once. The chain links TRBV7-9 to TRBJ2-7, with D tentatively TRBD1 (5 bases). The CDR3 is made up of 14 amino acids. Germline V gene sequence: CDR1 SEHNR, CDR2 FQNEAQ (reference sequence). The V end lost 1 base, the J end lost 1 base, and 8 bases lay between the germline ends. CDR3 bases: TGTGCCAGCAGCTTAGATCAGGGTTCCTACGAGCAGTACTTC. Translating gives CASSLDQGSYEQYF.

Note on this clone: This specimen includes other DNA sequences encoding the same CDR3. This chain connects TRBV19 to TRBJ1-5, with D possibly matching TRBD1 (5 bases). The ends were cut back, 2 bases at V and 1 base at J, with 9 bases in the middle. This CDR3 has 15 residues. Per the germline V gene, CDR1 is LNHDA and CDR2 is SQIVND (reference sequence). Written as DNA, the CDR3 is TGTGCCAGTAGTATACAGGGTTTAAGCAATCAGCCCCAGCATTTT. Translated: CASSIQGLSNQPQHF.

CDR3 bases: TGCGCCAGCAGCTTAGTTCCAGGGAATTTTCAGTCTGGCTACACCTTC. As protein: CASSLVPGNFQSGYTF. The chain uses TRBV5-1 and TRBJ1-2, with TRBD1 as a possible D gene (5 bases). The CDR3 contains 16 residues. V lost 2 bases and J 7 bases, leaving 21 bases between the germline ends. Germline CDR1 and CDR2: SGHRS and YFSETQ.

This chain connects TRBV7-2 to TRBJ1-5; D remains unclear. Trimming pared 4 bases from V and 2 bases from J, leaving 6 bases between. This CDR3 spans 13 amino acids. CDR1 is SGHTA and CDR2 is FQGNSA in the germline V gene. CDR3: CASSYIGNQPQHF. CDR3 in DNA: TGTGCCAGCAGCTATATAGGCAATCAGCCCCAGCATTTT. Supplemented by reference TRBV7-2 and TRBJ1-5, the full variable domain reads GAGVSQSPSNKVTEKGKDVELRCDPISGHTALYWYRQSLGQGLEFLIYFQGNSAPDKSGLPSDRFSAERTGGSVSTLTIQRTQQEDSAVYLCASSYIGNQPQHFGDGTRLSIL.

This clone appeared a few times. This sequence joins TRBV18 and TRBJ2-6; 8 positions agree with TRBD1. The CDR3 is 15 residues long. Per the germline V gene, CDR1 is KGHSH and CDR2 is LQKENI. With V trimmed by 3 bases and J by 2 bases, 0 bases remained unmatched. The CDR3 coding sequence is TGTGCCAGCTCACCGGACAGGGCTGGGGCCAACGTCCTGACTTTC. Protein product: CASSPDRAGANVLTF.

The gene calls are TRBV7-2 and TRBJ2-1; TRBD2 agrees at 7 bases. The CDR3 runs to 15 residues. Germline CDR1 is SGHTA and CDR2 is FQGNSA. The trim removed 0 bases at V and 4 bases at J, leaving 3 bases unmatched. CDR3: CASSLAGGLYNEQFF. Written as DNA, the CDR3 is TGTGCCAGCAGCTTAGCGGGAGGGCTTTACAATGAGCAGTTCTTC.

The chain is built from TRBV7-2 and TRBJ2-2, with D unclear. With 6 bases removed from V and 1 base from J, the gap between germline ends came to 9 bases. In germline, CDR1 is SGHTA, CDR2 FQGNSA. This CDR3 is built from 14 residues. CDR3: CASRDIQNTGELFF. CDR3 nucleotides: TGTGCCAGCAGAGACATACAGAACACCGGGGAGCTGTTTTTT.

V and J are TRBV7-9 and TRBJ2-5; D may be TRBD1 (5 bases). The length of the CDR3 is 15 residues. Germline values: CDR1 SEHNR, CDR2 FQNEAQ (reference sequence). Trimming removed 0 bases at V and 5 bases at J, with 13 bases between. CDR3 sequence: CASSLAGAVGETQYF. The CDR3 nucleotides read TGTGCCAGCAGCTTAGCAGGGGCGGTTGGGGAGACCCAGTACTTC.

The chain links TRBV5-1 to TRBJ1-1; 11 positions agree with TRBD1. The V gene's germline CDR1 is SGHRS and CDR2 YFSETQ. The V and J ends lost 5 bases and 0 bases, in that order; junction bases with no gene match: 3. The CDR3 is made up of 15 amino acids. In DNA, the CDR3 is TGCGCCAGCAGAAGGACAGGGGGCCTGAACACTGAAGCTTTCTTT. Amino acids: CASRRTGGLNTEAFF.

The chain carries TRBV6-5 and TRBJ2-3; 11 bases map to TRBD2. Germline V gene lookup returns CDR1 MNHEY and CDR2 SVGAGI. After removal of 0 bases from V and 1 base from J, the junction contained 0 bases not matched to a gene. The CDR3 has 16 amino acids. The CDR3 DNA follows: TGTGCCAGCAGTTACTCGGGACTAGCGGGCACAGATACGCAGTATTTT. Encoded protein: CASSYSGLAGTDTQYF.

The rearrangement joins TRBV3-1 (or the pseudogene TRBV3-2) to TRBJ1-4; 8 bases match TRBD1. Germline CDR1 is LGHDT and CDR2 is YNNKEL (reference sequence). Germline trimming cut 6 bases from V and 8 bases from J; bases unmatched to any gene: 2. CDR3 length: 12 residues. Written as DNA, the CDR3 is TGTGCCAGCAGGGACAGGGTGGAAAAACTGTTTTTT. Protein sequence: CASRDRVEKLFF.

This clone was seen many times. The rearrangement links TRBV7-9 to TRBJ2-7; 7 bases align to TRBD1. Per the germline V gene, CDR1 is SEHNR and CDR2 is FQNEAQ (reference sequence). The trim removed 5 bases at V and 2 bases at J, leaving 6 bases unmatched. The CDR3 spans 14 residues. CDR3 sequence: CASSLGGSAYEQYF. CDR3 nucleotides: TGTGCCAGCAGCCTAGGGGGCTCTGCCTACGAGCAGTACTTC.

This chain uses TRBV9 with TRBJ1-1; D possibly corresponds to TRBD1 (5 bases). Germline CDR1 SGDLS, CDR2 YYNGEE. V was cut by 5 bases and J by 4 bases, with 15 bases left in between. The CDR3 runs to 14 residues. CDR3 protein: CASSFSGIGTEAFF. The CDR3 coding sequence is TGTGCCAGCAGTTTCTCAGGGATAGGCACTGAAGCTTTCTTT.